The T cell receptor (beta chain) under discussion was sequenced for a study of shared clonotypes between healthy human individuals. Per the germline V gene, CDR1 is SGHDT and CDR2 is YYEEEE. J lost 4 bases, V lost 0 bases, and 9 bases had no gene match. This CDR3 has 17 residues. As concerns this clone: Its antigen remains unidentified.

The assay used deep level. Measured with immunoSEQ multiplex PCR; TCRdb has only the in-frame clones, and not every one. Here the sample spans 2 million to 2.5 million clones, around 95% being singletons. Findings of the study overall: A small donor pool kept down the genetic and exposure-history diversity that was represented. Non-shared clonotypes were found to have lower generation probabilities than the clonotypes that were shared by all four of the sorted-subset donors.

The V and J genes are TRBV5-6 and TRBJ2-2; TRBD2 matches 7 bases. Source material: naive CD4+ T cells sorted from blood. Subset specified: CD45RA+ positively selected. This TCR came from a man in his late teens or twenties in good health. The CDR3 DNA sequence: TGTGCCAGCAGCTTGGCCGGGGAGGGCAGATCCACCGGGGAGCTGTTTTTT. This encodes CASSLAGEGRSTGELFF.